This TCR beta chain was sequenced during a study of control samples from healthy donors and cancer patients. The CDR3 sequence is 14 residues long. CDR1 and CDR2 (germline): MNHEY, SMNVEV (reference sequence). Trimming took 5 bases from V and 6 from J; bases not matched to a gene: 5. The method was immunoSEQ multiplex PCR; TCRdb's version includes in-frame clones alone and lacks a portion of them. The data contain around 110,000 clones, 93% of them singletons. This clone is a singleton in its sample. The chain couples TRBV27 to TRBJ1-4, with 8 bases aligning to TRBD1. The source is a man aged 25 to 40 in good health. The sample taken for sequencing was blood. As DNA, the CDR3 is TGTGCCAGCAGTACCCCGGGACAGGATGAAAAACTGTTTTTT. The encoded protein is CASSTPGQDEKLFF.